By sample share, the clone carrying this TCR beta chain is medium-sized (0.01 to 0.1%). Its antigen is currently unknown. Generated by immunoSEQ multiplex PCR, the TCRdb table keeps only in-frame clones and is missing some. The sample yields some 33,000 clones, roughly 90% seen once. The germline gives CDR1 MNHNS, CDR2 SASEGT. V was pared by 6 bases and J by 7 bases, with 7 bases of the junction left unmatched. This CDR3 is built from 15 residues. Time point given: week 23, last vaccination. Every vaccination contained 300 ug of the mutant IDH1 20-mer peptide and was paired with topical imiquimod. This entry comes from a study of a mutant IDH1 vaccine in newly diagnosed glioma. Study context: In weeks 1, 3, 5, 7, 11, 15, 19 and 23, patients were vaccinated. The sex distribution of treated patients was roughly 62% male and roughly 38% female, with a mean age of roughly 40 years. Radiotherapy, temozolomide, or both had been given previously, and both were given to most.

This TCR derives from a man aged 35-49 years with glioma. The V gene is TRBV6-1, the J gene TRBJ2-1; the match to TRBD2 covers 12 bases. This specimen consisted of PBMCs, obtained from a glioma patient whose treatment included an IDH1 peptide vaccine. CDR3 region: CASRVLAGGPNEQFF. CDR3 bases: TGTGCCAGCAGAGTACTAGCGGGGGGCCCTAATGAGCAGTTCTTC.